The T cell receptor (beta chain) under discussion was sequenced for a study of T-cell memory formation after mild COVID-19 (dated by TCRdb to the early 2020s). Looking at the study overall: Most TCR sequence clusters were specific to one of the two donors. The cohort was made up of two young adult volunteers, one female and one male, who were previously healthy. In a couple of donors, T-cell clones that expanded and contracted after mild COVID-19 were tracked by sequencing TCRalpha and TCRbeta repertoires over time. Points the paper makes about the study in general: Contracting CD4+ clones were found mainly in CM and EM memory subsets, while CD8+ clones were enriched in EMRA. Only a couple of mild cases were covered by the study, and larger cohorts that include severe cases with pre-infection samples were considered necessary. The detection of some responding clones in pre-infection memory suggests that pre-existing cross-reactive memory T cells joined the SARS-CoV-2 response. SARS-CoV-2 specificity was not confirmed for the second-wave clones peaking on day 37. From day 15 to 85, contracting clones showed balanced CD4/CD8 phenotypes, whereas a second wave of clones that expanded from day 15 to 37 leaned towards CD4+.

From the germline V gene (reference sequence), CDR1 is DFQATT and CDR2 is SNEGSKA. From cysteine to phenylalanine, the CDR3 is 13 amino acids long. Of all the DNA, just the CDR3 is kept, 39 bases in frame from base 1. The V and J ends are trimmed by 3 bases and 5 bases, leaving 11 bases between them. The instrument was an Illumina NovaSeq 6000. TCRalpha and TCRbeta cDNA libraries were built by 5'RACE with constant-segment primers, adding sample barcodes and unique molecular identifiers. RNA was extracted from every sample with Trizol reagent. Library amplification was performed in two PCR steps, and a second sample barcode and Illumina TruSeq adapters were introduced in the second step. Sequencing of libraries was performed on an Illumina NovaSeq with 2 x 150 bp paired-end reads. As for how the authors treated the data: With migec v1.2.7, reads were demultiplexed and then collapsed into UMI-guided consensus sequences. Using mixcr v2.1.11, UMI consensuses were aligned to TRA and TRB V and J templates and then assembled into clonotypes. Expanded or contracted clonotypes were those called significant by both edgeR and NoisET, with noise models trained on biological replicates. For edgeR calls, a false discovery rate-adjusted p below 0.01 and a log2 fold-change threshold of 1 were applied. As an exploratory analysis of dynamics, max-normalized trajectories of the 1000 most abundant clonotypes were examined with PCA combined with hierarchical clustering. The CD4 or CD8 phenotype of responding clones was assigned using the separately sequenced CD4+ and CD8+ repertoires. Using fastp at Q25 and MiXCR, TCRdb reprocessed the public reads and kept productive beta chains. CDR3 protein sequences are deduplicated, and each keeps its most common genes and DNA. These V and J calls originate from TCRdb's pipeline instead of the authors' own analysis. This sample lists roughly 340,000 distinct CDR3 sequences; under 25% were detected once. About 21% of the sample lies in the top ten.

Comment on this clonotype: Its antigen remains undetermined. Within one base of it there is no much larger clone, and no base qualities were kept.

PBMCs were isolated by Ficoll-Paque density gradient centrifugation. The V gene is TRBV20-1 and the J gene is TRBJ1-5; the D segment could be TRBD1, given 6 matching bases. The TCR was taken from a young man who had mild COVID-19 (a few samples of this study predate the infection). The sample titles of this study are shuffled in the database, so cell type and time point are left out; the donor was told from shared clones. Sample: PBMCs or a T cell subset sorted from them (not recorded which). The CDR3 here reads CSARPDRDQPQHF. The DNA sequence is given as TGCAGTGCTAGGCCGGACAGAGATCAGCCCCAGCATTTT.